A selection of T cell receptor beta chains follows, all from one sample in a study of blood T cells in healthy people across ages. TCRdb re-called the 5' RACE reads with MiXCR, one entry per CDR3 protein. The sample comprises some 1,500,000 distinct CDR3 sequences, 42% of which are singletons, and roughly 3.7% rests with the top ten. The specimen sequenced was blood. Receptor source: a woman between 18 and 30 years old in good health. Both conserved end residues are part of each CDR3. Size is omitted from some rows. Given values are once, few, many or a class for expanded clones.

>TRBJ1-1|NA|TRBV2
CASSEVGRGNTEAFF
>TRBJ2-7|NA|TRBV4-2
CASSQGTASVYEQYF
>TRBJ1-5|NA|TRBV4-3
CASSPTLATNQPQHF
>TRBJ1-5|NA|TRBV20-1
CSAFRGAGDQPQHF
>TRBJ1-2|NA|TRBV21-1
CASSKAPAPGPYGYTF
>TRBJ2-1|NA|TRBV6-2/TRBV6-3
CASRWTGTAFNEQFF
>TRBJ2-7|few|TRBV12-3/TRBV12-4
CASSLGGQSGKGQYF
>TRBJ1-1|NA|TRBV28
CAGSSGVNTEAFF
>TRBJ2-5|few|TRBV12-3/TRBV12-4
CASSRSGGVRETQYF
>TRBJ2-1|once|TRBV4-3
CASSPGGQSHEQFF
>TRBJ2-5|few|TRBV9
CASSPRQGSKNLRETQYF
>TRBJ2-5|NA|TRBV13
CASSSFLAGAQETQYF
>TRBJ1-5|few|TRBV27
CASSFAGVGQPQHF
>TRBJ2-3|NA|TRBV7-2
CASSLWLPDSTDTQYF
>TRBJ2-7|NA|TRBV19
CASSIRGDYEQYF
>NA|NA|TRBV18
CASSPIGQGRHEQYF
>TRBJ1-6|NA|TRBV5-1
CASGPGVNSPLHF
>TRBJ2-5|few|TRBV7-2
CASSVGFGPVTQYF
>NA|NA|TRBV5-6
CASSSYFHNEQYF
>TRBJ1-3|NA|TRBV6-2/TRBV6-3
CASSPGDARGNTIYF
>TRBJ2-1|NA|TRBV20-1
CSAPRQGAVLNEQFF
>TRBJ2-5|NA|TRBV20-1
CSATRTSGRTQYF
>TRBJ2-7|once|TRBV7-9
CASSKSTGGPFYEQYF
>TRBJ1-6|NA|TRBV4-3
CASSQQQGPKFSPLHF
>TRBJ2-1|few|TRBV12-3/TRBV12-4
CASSYRGDFYNEQFF
>TRBJ1-5|few|TRBV20-1
CSARLKGQGGQPQHF
>TRBJ1-4|NA|TRBV9
CASTRGEGEKLFF
>TRBJ1-6|NA|TRBV20-1
CSANSPLHF